This record concerns one T cell receptor (beta chain) sequence. The antigen this receptor binds is unknown. One base away there is no much larger clone; base qualities are not given. The sample is drawn from a study of blood T cell repertoires in COVID-19 (dated by TCRdb to 2020 to 2022). The study in broad terms: The collaborator samples originated in the United States, Italy and Spain and spanned the acute and convalescent phases of COVID-19. A freely available public database, intended as a resource for researchers studying the immune response to SARS-CoV-2, is where the repertoires were released. Samples came from the ongoing ImmuneRACE study (first 160 participants) plus 1,254 subjects from 6 global collaborators. The dataset comprised deeply sampled blood TCRbeta repertoires from subjects exposed to, actively infected with, or recovered from COVID-19. Nearly every sample came with metadata listing a de-identified subject ID, COVID-19 status, age in years and sex. Where available, HLA class I and class II types were taken from metadata supplied by the sample provider and were not determined by assay-based typing. The material from the prospective study consisted of cDNA or gDNA derived from T cells, B-cell-depleted T cells, or PBMCs. The paper's findings and limits, for the study overall: The quantity of clinical and demographic metadata differed by source and by participant and was supplied without curation.

The immunoSEQ Assay, a bias-controlled multiplex PCR, was used to amplify TCRbeta CDR3 regions from genomic DNA. In the source study's methods: The number of nucleated cells in each sample was estimated by amplification of reference gene primers within the assay. To quantify the absolute abundance of each unique TCRbeta CDR3 rearrangement, sequence reads were collapsed and filtered. Productive Simpson clonality was computed per sample as the square root of Simpson's diversity index over productive rearrangements. TCRdb retrieved this table from immuneACCESS and kept in-frame rearrangements only. Not all clones are present; in checked studies, unresolved V genes account for under half, and no reason is known for the remainder. V, J and clone size are those of that table, while D and trimming were read from the DNA. The table for this sample lists tens of thousands of clones; about 90% of them were counted only once. Approximately 5.1% of the sample rests with the top ten.

Trimming takes 0 bases from V and 6 bases from J, and the germline ends sit 8 bases apart. The CDR3 starts with the cysteine, ends with the phenylalanine, and has 13 residues. Kept here is only the CDR3 DNA, which spans 39 bases and is read in frame from base 1. CDR1 and CDR2 are read off the germline V gene as MNHEY and SVGAGI. Collaborating institutions collected whole blood in K2EDTA tubes following their own protocols. For TCRbeta analysis, collaborator samples were shipped as frozen whole blood, as isolated PBMCs, or as DNA extracted from either sample type. The sample taken for sequencing was peripheral blood. This clonotype originated in a man older than 75 in a cohort sampled during active COVID-19. The rearranged segments are TRBV6-5 and TRBJ1-2; the D gene is unclear. Here the CDR3 is given as CASSYSGGDGYTF. The DNA sequence is given as TGTGCCAGCAGTTACTCCGGAGGAGATGGCTACACCTTC.